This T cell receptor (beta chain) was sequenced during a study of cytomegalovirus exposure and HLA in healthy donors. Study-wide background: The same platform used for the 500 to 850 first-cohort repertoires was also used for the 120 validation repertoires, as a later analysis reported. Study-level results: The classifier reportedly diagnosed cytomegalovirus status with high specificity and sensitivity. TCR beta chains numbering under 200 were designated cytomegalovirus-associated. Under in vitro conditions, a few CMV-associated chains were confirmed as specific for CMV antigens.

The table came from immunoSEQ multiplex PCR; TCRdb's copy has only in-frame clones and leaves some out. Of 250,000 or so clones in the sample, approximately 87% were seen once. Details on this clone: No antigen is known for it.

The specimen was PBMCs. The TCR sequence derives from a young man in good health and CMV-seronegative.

For the CDR3, the DNA is TGTGCCAGTTTCGGTTTTAGCGGGGGGTCCTACGAGCAGTACTTC. Translating gives CASFGFSGGSYEQYF. The chain carries TRBV19 and TRBJ2-7; 10 nucleotides match TRBD2. The CDR3 consists of 15 residues. Trimming cost V 8 bases and J 1 base; bases outside gene matches: 8. Germline assignment: CDR1 LNHDA and CDR2 SQIVND (reference sequence).